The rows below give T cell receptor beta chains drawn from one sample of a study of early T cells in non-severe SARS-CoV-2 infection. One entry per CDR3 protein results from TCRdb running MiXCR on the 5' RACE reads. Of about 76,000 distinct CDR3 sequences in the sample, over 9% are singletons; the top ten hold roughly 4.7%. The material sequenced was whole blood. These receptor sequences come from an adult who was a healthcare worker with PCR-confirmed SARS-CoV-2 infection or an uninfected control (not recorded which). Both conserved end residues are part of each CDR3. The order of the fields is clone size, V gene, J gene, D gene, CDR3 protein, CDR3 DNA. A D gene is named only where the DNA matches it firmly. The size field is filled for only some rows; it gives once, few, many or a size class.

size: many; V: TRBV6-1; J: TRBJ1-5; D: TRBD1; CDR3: CATGDRAITQPQHF; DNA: TGTGCCACGGGCGACAGGGCGATCACTCAGCCCCAGCATTTT
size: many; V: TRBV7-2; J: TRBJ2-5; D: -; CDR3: CASSLVGWGAETQYF; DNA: TGTGCCAGCAGCTTAGTTGGGTGGGGGGCGGAGACCCAGTACTTC
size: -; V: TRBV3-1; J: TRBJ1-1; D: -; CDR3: CASSQDHGTEAFF; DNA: TGTGCCAGCAGCCAAGATCATGGAACTGAAGCTTTCTTT
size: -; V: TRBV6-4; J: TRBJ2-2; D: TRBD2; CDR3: CASSDTAGGPTGELFF; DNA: TGTGCCAGCAGTGACACGGCGGGGGGGCCGACCGGGGAGCTGTTTTTT
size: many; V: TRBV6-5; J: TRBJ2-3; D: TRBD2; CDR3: CATTTSGGTDTQYF; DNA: TGTGCCACTACTACTAGCGGGGGCACAGATACGCAGTATTTT
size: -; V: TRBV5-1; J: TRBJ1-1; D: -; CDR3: CASSATGWNTEAFF; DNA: TGCGCCAGCAGCGCGACAGGTTGGAACACTGAAGCTTTCTTT
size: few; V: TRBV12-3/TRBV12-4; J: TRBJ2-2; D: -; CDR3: CASSLNRVNTGELFF; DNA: TGTGCCAGCAGTTTAAACAGGGTCAACACCGGGGAGCTGTTTTTT
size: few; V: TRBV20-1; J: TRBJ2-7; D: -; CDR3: CSARGQTSYEQYF; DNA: TGCAGTGCTAGGGGGCAAACCTCCTACGAGCAGTACTTC
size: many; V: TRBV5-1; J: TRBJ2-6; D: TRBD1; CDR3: CASGQDRDNSGANVLTF; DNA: TGCGCCAGCGGTCAGGACAGGGACAACTCTGGGGCCAACGTCCTGACTTTC
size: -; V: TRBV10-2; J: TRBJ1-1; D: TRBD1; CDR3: CASSSRRGREAFF; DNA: TGCGCCAGCAGTAGCAGGAGGGGGCGCGAAGCTTTCTTT
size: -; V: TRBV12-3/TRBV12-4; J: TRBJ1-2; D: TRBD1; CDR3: CASSESPSGTANYGYTF; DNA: TGTGCCAGCAGTGAAAGCCCCTCGGGGACAGCTAACTATGGCTACACCTTC
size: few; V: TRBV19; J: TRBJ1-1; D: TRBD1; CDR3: CATRTGTEAFF; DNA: TGTGCCACTCGGACAGGAACTGAAGCTTTCTTT
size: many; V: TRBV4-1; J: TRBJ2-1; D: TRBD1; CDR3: CASSQEDRGGNEQFF; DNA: TGCGCCAGCAGCCAAGAGGACAGGGGAGGAAATGAGCAGTTCTTC
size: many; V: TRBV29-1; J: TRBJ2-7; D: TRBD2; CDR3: CSVGPSGVAYEQYF; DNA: TGCAGCGTTGGACCTAGCGGGGTGGCCTACGAGCAGTACTTC
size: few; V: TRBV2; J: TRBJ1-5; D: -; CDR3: CASSLDALDSNQPQHF; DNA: TGTGCCAGCAGTCTCGACGCCCTCGACAGCAATCAGCCCCAGCATTTT
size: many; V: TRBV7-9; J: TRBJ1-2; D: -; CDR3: CASSGGYGYTF; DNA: TGTGCCAGCTCGGGCGGCTATGGCTACACCTTC
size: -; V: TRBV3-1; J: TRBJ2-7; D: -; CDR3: CASSQGDSIYEQYF; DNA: TGTGCCAGCAGCCAAGGTGACAGCATCTACGAGCAGTACTTC
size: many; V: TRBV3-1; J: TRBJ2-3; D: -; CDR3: CASSQALRLGGGPDTQYF; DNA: TGTGCCAGCAGCCAAGCCCTCCGCCTAGGGGGGGGCCCCGATACGCAGTATTTT
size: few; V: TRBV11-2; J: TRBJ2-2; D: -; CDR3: CASSLVVGTRDTGELFF; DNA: TGTGCCAGCAGCTTAGTCGTGGGGACGAGGGACACCGGGGAGCTGTTTTTT
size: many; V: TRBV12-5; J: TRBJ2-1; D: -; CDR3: CASGFYGRNEQFF; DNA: TGTGCTAGTGGTTTCTATGGGAGGAATGAGCAGTTCTTC
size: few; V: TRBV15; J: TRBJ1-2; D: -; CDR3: CATSTPTGSNYGYTF; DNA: TGTGCCACCAGCACTCCCACCGGATCTAACTATGGCTACACCTTC
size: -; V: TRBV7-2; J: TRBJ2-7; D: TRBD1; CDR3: CASSLGGTGVYEQYF; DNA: TGTGCCAGCAGCTTAGGAGGGACAGGTGTTTACGAGCAGTACTTC
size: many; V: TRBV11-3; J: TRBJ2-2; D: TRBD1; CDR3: CASSFPGMGTGNTGELFF; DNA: TGTGCCAGCAGCTTCCCCGGTATGGGGACAGGGAACACCGGGGAGCTGTTTTTT
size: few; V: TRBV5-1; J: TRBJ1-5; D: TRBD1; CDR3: CASSPTGMNQPQHF; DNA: TGCGCCAGCAGCCCGACAGGGATGAATCAGCCCCAGCATTTT
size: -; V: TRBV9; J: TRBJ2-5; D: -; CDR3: CASSPRGGTSQETQYF; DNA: TGTGCCAGCAGCCCCCGAGGGGGGACTTCACAAGAGACCCAGTACTTC
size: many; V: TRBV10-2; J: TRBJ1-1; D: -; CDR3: CASSESGRSTEAFF; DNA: TGCGCCAGCAGTGAGTCGGGGAGAAGCACTGAAGCTTTCTTT
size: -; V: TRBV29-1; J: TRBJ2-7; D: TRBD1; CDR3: CSAAETGITYEQYF; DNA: TGCAGCGCCGCGGAGACAGGGATAACCTACGAGCAGTACTTC
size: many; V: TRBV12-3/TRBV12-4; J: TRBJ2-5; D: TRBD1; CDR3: CASRSGGYETQYF; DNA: TGTGCCAGCCGTTCAGGGGGTTACGAGACCCAGTACTTC
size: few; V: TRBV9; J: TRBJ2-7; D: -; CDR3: CASSPQDGAGQYF; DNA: TGTGCCAGCAGCCCTCAGGATGGGGCAGGGCAGTACTTC
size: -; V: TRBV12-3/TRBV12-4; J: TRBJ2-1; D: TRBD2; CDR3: CASSPLAGGSYNEQFF; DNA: TGTGCCAGCAGTCCTCTAGCGGGGGGTTCCTACAATGAGCAGTTCTTC
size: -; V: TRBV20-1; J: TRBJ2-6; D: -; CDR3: CSAREGGAGANVLTF; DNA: TGCAGTGCTAGAGAAGGAGGGGCTGGGGCCAACGTCCTGACTTTC
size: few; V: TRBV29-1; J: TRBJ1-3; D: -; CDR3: CSVDGNSGNTIYF; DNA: TGCAGCGTTGACGGGAACTCTGGAAACACCATATATTTT
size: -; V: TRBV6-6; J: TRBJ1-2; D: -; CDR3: CASSRTNYGYAF; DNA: TGTGCCAGCAGTCGCACTAACTATGGCTACGCCTTC
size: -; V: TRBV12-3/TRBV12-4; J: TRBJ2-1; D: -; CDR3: CASREDPANEQFF; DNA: TGTGCCAGCAGGGAGGACCCAGCTAATGAGCAGTTCTTC
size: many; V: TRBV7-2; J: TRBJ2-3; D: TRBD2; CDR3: CASSLVRGSGGAYF; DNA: TGTGCCAGCAGCTTAGTTCGTGGTAGCGGGGGAGCGTATTTT
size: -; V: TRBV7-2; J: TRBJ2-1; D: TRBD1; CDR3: CASSTRTGGRDEQFF; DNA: TGTGCCAGCAGCACGAGGACAGGGGGTCGGGATGAGCAGTTCTTC
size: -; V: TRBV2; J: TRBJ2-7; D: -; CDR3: CASSELPGQTYEQYF; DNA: TGTGCCAGCAGTGAATTACCTGGACAGACCTACGAGCAGTACTTC
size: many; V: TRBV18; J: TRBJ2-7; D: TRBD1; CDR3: CASSPLGTGGEYEQYF; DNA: TGTGCCAGCTCACCACTGGGGACAGGGGGCGAATACGAGCAGTACTTC
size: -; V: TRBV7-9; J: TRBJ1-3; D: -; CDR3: CASSFRPPGVGNTIYF; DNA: TGTGCCAGCAGCTTCCGCCCACCTGGCGTTGGAAACACCATATATTTT
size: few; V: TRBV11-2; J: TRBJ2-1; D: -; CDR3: CASAIPGLNEQFF; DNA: TGTGCCAGCGCAATCCCCGGACTCAATGAGCAGTTCTTC
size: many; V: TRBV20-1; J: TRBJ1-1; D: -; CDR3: CSASGTSTEAFF; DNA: TGCAGTGCTAGTGGGACGTCCACTGAAGCTTTCTTT
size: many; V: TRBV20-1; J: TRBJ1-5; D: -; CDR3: CSARARTLSNQPQHF; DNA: TGCAGTGCTAGAGCAAGGACTTTGAGCAATCAGCCCCAGCATTTT
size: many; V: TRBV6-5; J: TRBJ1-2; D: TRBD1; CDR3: CASSYPGAGGSERYYGYTF; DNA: TGTGCCAGCAGTTACCCCGGGGCAGGGGGTAGCGAACGGTACTATGGCTACACCTTC
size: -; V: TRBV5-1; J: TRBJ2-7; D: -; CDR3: CASGEGAYEQYF; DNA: TGCGCCTCCGGGGAGGGGGCGTACGAGCAGTACTTC
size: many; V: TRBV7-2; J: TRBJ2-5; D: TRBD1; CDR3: CASSFGTGYGETQYF; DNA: TGTGCCAGCAGCTTCGGGACAGGGTACGGAGAGACCCAGTACTTC
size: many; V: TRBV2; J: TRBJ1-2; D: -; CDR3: CASSLLGVGYGYTF; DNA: TGTGCCAGCAGTTTGTTGGGTGTAGGCTATGGCTACACCTTC